This T cell receptor (beta chain) came from a study of tumor-infiltrating lymphocytes in primary liver carcinoma. Across the whole study: Patients of both sexes were 30 to 69 years old. Sample counts of productive TCRbeta reads spanned roughly 3.65 to 8 million; these counts were similar across tissue types.

Looked up from germline, CDR1 is SGHDN and CDR2 is FVKESK. The CDR3 consists of 21 residues. Notes on this clonotype: Its antigen is unknown. The junction and the germline gene differ at one end; a read error may be behind it.

Blood RNA originated from unsorted whole blood, with germline DNA additionally extracted. Notes on the study in general: Tumor top-250-clone fraction significantly exceeded that of blood (p = 0.039).

Starting from 500 ng of total RNA, TCR beta cDNA was produced with a primer in the constant region. Three-round nested multiplex PCR performed with slightly modified ARM-PCR produced the TCR beta libraries. Both of the initial two PCR rounds ran for roughly 11 cycles and employed TRBV1-TRBV30 forward primers alongside a C-beta reverse primer. TCRdb reprocessed the multiplex PCR reads with MiXCR, giving one entry per CDR3 protein. The table includes approximately 300,000 distinct CDR3 sequences, 50% to 70% detected once. The sample consisted of peripheral blood. This chain joins TRBV14 and TRBJ2-2, with 7 positions matching TRBD2. This sequence was found in a man aged 40-55 years with primary liver carcinoma and hepatitis B virus infection. The CDR3: CASSQALLFGGSRANTGELYF. The CDR3 DNA is TGTGCCAGCAGCCAAGCGCTTCTTTTTGGCGGGAGCCGTGCGAACACCGGGGAGCTGTATTTT.